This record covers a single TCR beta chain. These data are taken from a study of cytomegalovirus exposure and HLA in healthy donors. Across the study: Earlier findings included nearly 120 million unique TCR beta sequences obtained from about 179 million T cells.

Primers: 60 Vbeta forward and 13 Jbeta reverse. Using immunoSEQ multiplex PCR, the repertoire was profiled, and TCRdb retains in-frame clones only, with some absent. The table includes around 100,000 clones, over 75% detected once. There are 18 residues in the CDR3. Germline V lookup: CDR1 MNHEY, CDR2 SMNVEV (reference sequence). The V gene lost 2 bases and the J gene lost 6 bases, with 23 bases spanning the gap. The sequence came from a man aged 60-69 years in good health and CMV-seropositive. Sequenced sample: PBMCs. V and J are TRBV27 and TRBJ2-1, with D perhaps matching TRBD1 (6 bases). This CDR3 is CASSLLLPARGNRNEQFF. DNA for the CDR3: TGTGCCAGCAGTTTACTACTCCCGGCCAGGGGAAATCGCAATGAGCAGTTCTTC.